These T cell receptor beta chains were read from a single sample in a study of tumor-infiltrating lymphocytes in localized non-small cell lung cancer. Method: immunoSEQ multiplex PCR; TCRdb's copy keeps in-frame clones and lacks some. The sample carries some 12,000 clones, approximately 83% recorded once. Sequencing used uninvolved lung tissue not adjacent to the tumor. Every receptor here comes from a human donor with non-small cell lung cancer. Each CDR3 is given with its conserved first and last residue. D genes are given only for firm matches. Clone sizes are given selectively: once, few, many, or a class where the clone is expanded.

j_gene: TRBJ1-4
abundance: -
d_gene: -
v_gene: TRBV19
CDR3aa: CASSIIWQDEKLFF
CDR3nt: TGTGCCAGTAGTATTATCTGGCAGGATGAAAAACTGTTTTTT

j_gene: TRBJ2-7
abundance: -
d_gene: -
v_gene: TRBV7-9
CDR3aa: CASSWEGGQVYF
CDR3nt: TGTGCCAGCAGCTGGGAGGGGGGACAGGTGTACTTC

j_gene: TRBJ2-7
abundance: -
d_gene: TRBD2
v_gene: TRBV5-4
CDR3aa: CASSPRAGGVGEQYF
CDR3nt: TGTGCCAGCAGCCCGAGAGCGGGGGGGGTGGGCGAGCAGTACTTC

j_gene: TRBJ1-4
abundance: -
d_gene: -
v_gene: TRBV5-1
CDR3aa: CASSLVGRKLFF
CDR3nt: TGCGCCAGCAGCTTGGTCGGGAGAAAACTGTTTTTT

j_gene: TRBJ2-3
abundance: -
d_gene: -
v_gene: TRBV7-2
CDR3aa: CASSLATGGGTDTQYF
CDR3nt: TGTGCCAGCAGCTTAGCCACAGGGGGGGGGACAGATACGCAGTATTTT

j_gene: TRBJ2-1
abundance: -
d_gene: -
v_gene: TRBV11-2
CDR3aa: CASSLGAEQFF
CDR3nt: TGTGCCAGCAGCTTAGGAGCTGAGCAGTTCTTC

j_gene: TRBJ1-3
abundance: -
d_gene: -
v_gene: TRBV5-1
CDR3aa: CASSLEANGNTIYF
CDR3nt: TGCGCCAGCAGCTTGGAGGCAAATGGAAACACCATATATTTT

j_gene: TRBJ1-2
abundance: -
d_gene: -
v_gene: TRBV20-1
CDR3aa: CSAKGRYTF
CDR3nt: TGCAGTGCTAAAGGACGGTACACCTTC

j_gene: TRBJ2-7
abundance: -
d_gene: -
v_gene: TRBV5-1
CDR3aa: CASSFAGLSYEQYF
CDR3nt: TGCGCCAGCAGCTTCGCAGGGTTAAGCTACGAGCAGTACTTC

j_gene: TRBJ1-2
abundance: -
d_gene: TRBD1
v_gene: TRBV29-1
CDR3aa: CSAQDRVNYGYTF
CDR3nt: TGCAGCGCCCAGGACAGGGTTAACTATGGCTACACCTTC

j_gene: TRBJ1-2
abundance: -
d_gene: -
v_gene: TRBV5-4
CDR3aa: CASSFPGRENYGYTF
CDR3nt: TGTGCCAGCAGTTTTCCGGGGCGAGAGAATTATGGCTACACCTTC

j_gene: TRBJ2-1
abundance: -
d_gene: -
v_gene: TRBV2
CDR3aa: CASWRGSSYNEQFF
CDR3nt: TGTGCCAGCTGGAGGGGGAGCTCCTACAATGAGCAGTTCTTC

j_gene: TRBJ2-7
abundance: few
d_gene: TRBD2
v_gene: TRBV5-1
CDR3aa: CASSFGTSGGDEQYF
CDR3nt: TGCGCCAGCAGCTTCGGGACTAGCGGGGGGGACGAGCAGTACTTC

j_gene: TRBJ2-5
abundance: -
d_gene: -
v_gene: TRBV7-8
CDR3aa: CATTTGMFGETQYF
CDR3nt: TGTGCCACCACCACAGGGATGTTTGGGGAGACCCAGTACTTC

j_gene: TRBJ1-1
abundance: few
d_gene: -
v_gene: TRBV11-2
CDR3aa: CASSRNRQPNTEAFF
CDR3nt: TGTGCCAGCAGCAGAAATAGACAGCCGAACACTGAAGCTTTCTTT

j_gene: TRBJ2-7
abundance: -
d_gene: TRBD2
v_gene: TRBV18
CDR3aa: CASSTGGIPYEQYF
CDR3nt: TGTGCCAGCTCTACGGGGGGAATCCCCTACGAGCAGTACTTC

j_gene: TRBJ1-5
abundance: -
d_gene: -
v_gene: TRBV11-2
CDR3aa: CASSFSRSNQPQHF
CDR3nt: TGTGCCAGCAGCTTCAGCAGGTCGAATCAGCCCCAGCATTTT

j_gene: TRBJ1-6
abundance: -
d_gene: TRBD1
v_gene: TRBV5-1
CDR3aa: CASSRDRDNSPLHF
CDR3nt: TGCGCCAGCAGCCGGGACAGGGATAATTCACCCCTCCACTTT

j_gene: TRBJ1-2
abundance: few
d_gene: -
v_gene: TRBV7-2
CDR3aa: CASSLGYRTSRANYGYTF
CDR3nt: TGTGCCAGCAGCTTAGGATACAGGACCTCTCGAGCTAACTATGGCTACACCTTC

j_gene: TRBJ2-7
abundance: -
d_gene: -
v_gene: TRBV7-8
CDR3aa: CASSLLSSSYEQYF
CDR3nt: TGTGCCAGCAGCTTACTAAGCAGCTCCTACGAGCAGTACTTC